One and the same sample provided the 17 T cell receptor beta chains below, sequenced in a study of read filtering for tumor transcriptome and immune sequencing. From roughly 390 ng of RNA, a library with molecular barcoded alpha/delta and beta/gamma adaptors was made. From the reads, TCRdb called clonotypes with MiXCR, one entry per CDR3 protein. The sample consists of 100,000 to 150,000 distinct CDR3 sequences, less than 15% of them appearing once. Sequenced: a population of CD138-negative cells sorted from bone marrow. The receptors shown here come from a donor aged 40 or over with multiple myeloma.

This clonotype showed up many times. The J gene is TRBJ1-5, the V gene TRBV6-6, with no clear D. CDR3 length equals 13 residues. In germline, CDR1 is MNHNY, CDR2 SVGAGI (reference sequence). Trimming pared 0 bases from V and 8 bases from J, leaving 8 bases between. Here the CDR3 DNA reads TGTGCCAGCAGTTACTCGCTCGTGGAGCCCCAGCATTTT. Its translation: CASSYSLVEPQHF.

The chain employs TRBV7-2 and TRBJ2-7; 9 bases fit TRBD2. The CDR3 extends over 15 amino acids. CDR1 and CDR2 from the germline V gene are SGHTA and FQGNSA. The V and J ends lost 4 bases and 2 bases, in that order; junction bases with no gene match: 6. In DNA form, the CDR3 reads TGTGCCAGCAGCTCTGCGGGAGGGGGCCCCTACGAGCAGTACTTC. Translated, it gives CASSSAGGGPYEQYF.

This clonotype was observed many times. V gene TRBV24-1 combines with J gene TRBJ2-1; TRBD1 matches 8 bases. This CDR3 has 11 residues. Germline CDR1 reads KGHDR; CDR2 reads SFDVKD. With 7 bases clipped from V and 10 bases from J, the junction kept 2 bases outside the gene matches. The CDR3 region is CATSRGQEQFF. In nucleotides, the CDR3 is TGTGCCACCAGCAGGGGGCAGGAGCAGTTCTTC.

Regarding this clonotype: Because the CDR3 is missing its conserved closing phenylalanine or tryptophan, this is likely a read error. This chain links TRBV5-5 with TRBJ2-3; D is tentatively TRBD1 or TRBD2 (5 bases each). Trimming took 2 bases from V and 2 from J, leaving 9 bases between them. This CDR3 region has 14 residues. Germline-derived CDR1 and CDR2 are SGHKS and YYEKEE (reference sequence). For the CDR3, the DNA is TGTGCCAGCAGCTTTGGGGGAACCACAGATACGCAGTATTCT. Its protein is CASSFGGTTDTQYS.

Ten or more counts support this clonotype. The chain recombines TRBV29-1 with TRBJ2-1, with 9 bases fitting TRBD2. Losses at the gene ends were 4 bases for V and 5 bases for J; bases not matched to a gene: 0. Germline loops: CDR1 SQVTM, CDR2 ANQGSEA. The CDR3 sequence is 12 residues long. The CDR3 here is CSVGLADNEQFF. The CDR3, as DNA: TGCAGCGTTGGACTAGCGGACAATGAGCAGTTCTTC.

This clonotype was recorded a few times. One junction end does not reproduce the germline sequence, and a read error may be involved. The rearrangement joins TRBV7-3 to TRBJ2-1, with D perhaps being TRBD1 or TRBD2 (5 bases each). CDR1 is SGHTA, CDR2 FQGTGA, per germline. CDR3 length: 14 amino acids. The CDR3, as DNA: TGTGCCAGCAGCGGGGGTAGCTCCTACAGTGAGCAGTTCTTC. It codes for CASSGGSSYSEQFF.

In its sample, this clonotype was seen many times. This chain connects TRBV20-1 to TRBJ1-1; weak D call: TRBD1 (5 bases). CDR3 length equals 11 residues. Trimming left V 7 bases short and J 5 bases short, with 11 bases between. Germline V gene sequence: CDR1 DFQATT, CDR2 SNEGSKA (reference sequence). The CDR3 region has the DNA TGCAGTGGCGGGGGGGAAACTGAAGCTTTCTTT. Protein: CSGGGETEAFF.

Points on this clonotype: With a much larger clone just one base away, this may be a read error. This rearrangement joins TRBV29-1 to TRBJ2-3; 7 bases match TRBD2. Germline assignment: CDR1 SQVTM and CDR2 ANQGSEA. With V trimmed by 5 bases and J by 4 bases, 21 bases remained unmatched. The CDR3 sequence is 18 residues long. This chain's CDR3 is CSVRGDYGSGLSADTQYF. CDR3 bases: TGCAGCGTTCGGGGGGATTATGGTAGCGGCTTGAGCGCAGATACGCAGTATTTT.

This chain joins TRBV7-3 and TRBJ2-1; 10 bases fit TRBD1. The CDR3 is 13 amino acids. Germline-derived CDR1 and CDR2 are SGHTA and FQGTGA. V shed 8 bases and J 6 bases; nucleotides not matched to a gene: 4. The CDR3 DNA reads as TGTGCCAGCGCCGGGACAGGGGTCAATGAGCAGTTCTTC. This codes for CASAGTGVNEQFF. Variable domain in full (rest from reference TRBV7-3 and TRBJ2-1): GAGVSQTPSNKVTEKGKYVELRCDPISGHTALYWYRQSLGQGPEFLIYFQGTGAADDSGLPNDRFFAVRPEGSVSTLKIQRTERGDSAVYLCASAGTGVNEQFFGPGTRLTVL.

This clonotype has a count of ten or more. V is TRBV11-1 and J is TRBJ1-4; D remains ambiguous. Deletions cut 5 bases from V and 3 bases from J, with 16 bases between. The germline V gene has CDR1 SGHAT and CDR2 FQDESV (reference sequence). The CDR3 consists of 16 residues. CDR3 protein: CASSVSLGSSNEKLFF. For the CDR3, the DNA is TGTGCCAGCAGCGTTTCCTTAGGGTCGTCTAATGAAAAACTGTTTTTT.

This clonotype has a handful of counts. The CDR3 spells CASSFGGGAGELFF. The CDR3, as DNA: TGTGCCAGCAGCTTTGGGGGGGGCGCCGGGGAGCTGTTTTTT. J is TRBJ2-2 and V is TRBV7-6; TRBD2 might be the D (7 bases). The V end was cut by 3 bases, the J end by 6 bases, with 11 bases between. Germline lookup yields CDR1 SGHVS and CDR2 FNYEAQ. The CDR3 extends over 14 amino acids.

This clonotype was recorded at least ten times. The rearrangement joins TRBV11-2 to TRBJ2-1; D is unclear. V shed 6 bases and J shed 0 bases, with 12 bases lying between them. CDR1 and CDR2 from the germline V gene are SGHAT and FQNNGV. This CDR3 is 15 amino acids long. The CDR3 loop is CASRVGRSSYNEQFF. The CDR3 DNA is TGTGCCAGCAGGGTCGGGCGAAGCTCCTACAATGAGCAGTTCTTC. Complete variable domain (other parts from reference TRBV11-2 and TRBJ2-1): EAGVAQSPRYKIIEKRQSVAFWCNPISGHATLYWYQQILGQGPKLLIQFQNNGVVDDSQLPKDRFSAERLKGVDSTLKIQPAKLEDSAVYLCASRVGRSSYNEQFFGPGTRLTVL.

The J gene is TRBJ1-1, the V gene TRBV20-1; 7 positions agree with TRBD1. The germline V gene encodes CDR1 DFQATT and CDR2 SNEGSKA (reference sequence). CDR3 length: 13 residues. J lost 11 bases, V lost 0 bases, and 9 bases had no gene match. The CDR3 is CSARDETGTAAFF. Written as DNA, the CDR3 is TGCAGTGCTAGAGATGAGACTGGGACAGCCGCTTTCTTT.

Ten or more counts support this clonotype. Here the CDR3 reads CASNLRSTDTQYF. DNA for the CDR3: TGTGCCAGCAATCTCCGCAGCACAGATACGCAGTATTTT. The J gene is TRBJ2-3, the V gene TRBV27, with D unresolved. Germline CDR1 and CDR2: MNHEY and SMNVEV (reference sequence). There are 13 residues in the CDR3. V shed 7 bases and J shed 0 bases, with 8 bases lying between them.

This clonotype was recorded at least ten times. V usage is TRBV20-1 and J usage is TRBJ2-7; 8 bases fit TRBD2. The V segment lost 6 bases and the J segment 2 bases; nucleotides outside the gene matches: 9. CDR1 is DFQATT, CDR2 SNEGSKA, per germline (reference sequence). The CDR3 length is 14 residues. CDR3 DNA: TGCAGTGCGTACAGCGGGAGTAGGGCCTACGAGCAGTACTTC. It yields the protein CSAYSGSRAYEQYF.

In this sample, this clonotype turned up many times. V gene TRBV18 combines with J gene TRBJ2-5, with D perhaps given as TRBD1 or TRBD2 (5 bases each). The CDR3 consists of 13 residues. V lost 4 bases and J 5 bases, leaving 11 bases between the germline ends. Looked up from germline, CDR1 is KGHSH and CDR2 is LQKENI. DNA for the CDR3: TGTGCCAGCTCACGGGGGATCGGGGAGACCCAGTACTTC. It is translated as CASSRGIGETQYF. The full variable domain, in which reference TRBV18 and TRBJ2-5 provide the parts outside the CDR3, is NAGVMQNPRHLVRRRGQEARLRCSPMKGHSHVYWYRQLPEEGLKFMVYLQKENIIDESGMPKERFSAEFPKEGPSILRIQQVVRGDSAAYFCASSRGIGETQYFGPGTRLLVL.

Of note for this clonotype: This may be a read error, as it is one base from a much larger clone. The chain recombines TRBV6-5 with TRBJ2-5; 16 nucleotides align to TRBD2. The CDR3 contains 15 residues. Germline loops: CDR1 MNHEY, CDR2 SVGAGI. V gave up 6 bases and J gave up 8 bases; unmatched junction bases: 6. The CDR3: CASRSGTSGRDTQYF. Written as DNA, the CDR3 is TGTGCCAGCAGATCCGGGACTAGCGGGAGGGATACCCAGTACTTC.